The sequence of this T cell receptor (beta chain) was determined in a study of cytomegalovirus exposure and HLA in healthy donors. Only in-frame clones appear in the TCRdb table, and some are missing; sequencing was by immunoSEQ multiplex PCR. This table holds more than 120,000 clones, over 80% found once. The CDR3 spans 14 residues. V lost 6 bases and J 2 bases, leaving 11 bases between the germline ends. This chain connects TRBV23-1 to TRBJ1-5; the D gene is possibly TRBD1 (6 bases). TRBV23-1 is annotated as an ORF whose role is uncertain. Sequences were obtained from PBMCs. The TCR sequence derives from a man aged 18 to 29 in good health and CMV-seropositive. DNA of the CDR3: TGCGCCAGCAGCCCCAGGGGTGGCAATCAGCCCCAGCATTTT. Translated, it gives CASSPRGGNQPQHF.